The clone carrying this T cell receptor beta chain came up a few times. Within the sample, other DNA sequences also encode this same CDR3. The table came from immunoSEQ multiplex PCR; TCRdb's copy has only in-frame clones and leaves some out. The sample includes about 72,000 clones, around 86% seen only once; the top ten take 15%. The data belong to a study of PD-L1 blockade in urothelial cancer. Looking at the study overall: Patients took up atezolizumab in about 2014 at 1,200 mg intravenously every 3 weeks. Prior exposure to chemotherapy in patients amounted to 0 to 3 regimens received.

V was shortened by 1 base and J by 3 bases, with 9 bases between the two germline ends. Germline V gives CDR1 SGHVS, CDR2 FQNEAQ. The CDR3 covers 14 residues. Documented time point: pretreatment peripheral blood. V usage is TRBV7-8 and J usage is TRBJ1-2; D may be TRBD1 (5 bases). The sample in question was PBMCs, obtained around atezolizumab (anti-PD-L1) treatment. The sequence was obtained from a man between 60 and 70 years old with urothelial cancer. This CDR3 is CASSLGTGDYGYTF. DNA of the CDR3: TGTGCCAGCAGCTTAGGGACGGGGGACTATGGCTACACCTTC.